The 13 T cell receptor beta chains below all came from one sample that was sequenced in a study of T cells in Graves' hyperthyroidism and ophthalmopathy. Researchers amplified the TCR beta CDR3 regions from RNA transcripts. TCR CDR3 underwent first-round RT-PCR with the HTBI primer set. TCRdb re-analysed the multiplex PCR reads in MiXCR, keeping a single row per CDR3 protein. The sample has hundreds of thousands of distinct CDR3 sequences, roughly 14% seen once. The sample consisted of blood. The source of these receptors is a woman in her 30s with Graves' hyperthyroidism that later progressed to Graves' ophthalmopathy.

This clonotype was counted ten times or more. The chain combines TRBV27 with TRBJ1-1, with unresolved D. This CDR3 is 12 amino acids long. Trimming took 8 bases from V and 5 from J, leaving 12 bases between them. Per the germline V gene, CDR1 is MNHEY and CDR2 is SMNVEV (reference sequence). Here the CDR3 reads CASRRSKTEAFF. DNA of the CDR3: TGTGCCAGCCGCAGGAGTAAAACTGAAGCTTTCTTT.

This clonotype has ten or more counts. The rearrangement joins TRBV7-2 to TRBJ1-5, with a tentative D call TRBD1 (5 bases). Germline V gives CDR1 SGHTA, CDR2 FQGNSA. The CDR3 sequence is 14 residues long. Trimming took 8 bases from V and 3 from J, leaving 14 bases between them. The CDR3 region is CASRRDGANQPQHF. The CDR3 DNA follows: TGTGCCAGCCGACGGGACGGGGCCAATCAGCCCCAGCATTTT.

This clonotype has at least ten counts. The chain employs TRBV15 and TRBJ2-2, with TRBD2 identical over 7 bases. The trim removed 2 bases at V and 3 bases at J, leaving 9 bases unmatched. Germline V lookup: CDR1 LNHNV, CDR2 YYDKDF (reference sequence). The CDR3 runs 17 residues. CDR3 nucleotide sequence: TGTGCCACCAGCAGACCAACCTGGGGAGGGGACACCGGGGAGCTGTTTTTT. Residues: CATSRPTWGGDTGELFF.

In this sample, this clonotype turned up a few times. The gene calls are TRBV14 and TRBJ2-7; possible D gene TRBD1, 6 bases. The CDR3 loop spans 13 amino acids. Between the trimmed V and J ends, which lost 4 bases and 5 bases, there was a span of 12 bases. From germline, CDR1 is SGHDN and CDR2 FVKESK. CDR3 sequence reads: CASSRPTGHEQYF. For the CDR3, the DNA is TGTGCCAGCAGCCGGCCAACAGGGCACGAGCAGTACTTC.

Worth noting for this clonotype: Since a much larger clone is just one base distant, this may be a read error. This chain connects TRBV2 to TRBJ2-5; D is possibly TRBD1 (6 bases). Per germline, CDR1 SNHLY and CDR2 FYNNEI. V shed 5 bases and J shed 2 bases, with 18 bases lying between them. This CDR3 has 16 amino acids. The CDR3 bases are TGTGCCAGCAGTAATCGGCAGGCGGACAGACAAGAGACCCAGTACTTC. Amino acid sequence: CASSNRQADRQETQYF. Drawing the rest from reference TRBV2 and TRBJ2-5, the complete variable domain is EPEVTQTPSHQVTQMGQEVILRCVPISNHLYFYWYRQILGQKVEFLVSFYNNEISEKSEIFDDQFSVERPDGSNFTLKIRSTKLEDSAMYFCASSNRQADRQETQYFGPGTRLLVL.

Ten or more counts support this clonotype. The V call is TRBV7-9, the J call TRBJ2-7; D remains unclear. Per the germline V gene, CDR1 is SEHNR and CDR2 is FQNEAQ (reference sequence). The CDR3 sequence is 13 residues long. V dropped 1 base and J dropped 5 bases, with 9 bases sitting between them. CDR3 DNA sequence: TGTGCCAGCAGCTTAGGACATGGAGACGAGCAGTACTTC. Protein: CASSLGHGDEQYF.

This clonotype has just a few counts. J is TRBJ2-7 and V is TRBV6-1; 7 bases are shared with TRBD2. V gave up 5 bases and J gave up 5 bases; unmatched junction bases: 6. The CDR3 sequence is 13 residues long. Germline assignment: CDR1 MNHNS and CDR2 SASEGT. CDR3 region: CASSYFGLDEQYF. In DNA form, the CDR3 reads TGTGCCAGCAGTTATTTCGGACTAGACGAGCAGTACTTC.

This clonotype came up a few times. This chain connects TRBV20-1 to TRBJ2-6, with D perhaps TRBD1 (5 bases). Germline lookup yields CDR1 DFQATT and CDR2 SNEGSKA (reference sequence). Between the trimmed V and J ends, which lost 4 bases and 0 bases, there was a span of 7 bases. The CDR3 is made up of 14 amino acids. Written as DNA, the CDR3 is TGCAGTGCTAAAGACAGCTCTGGGGCCAACGTCCTGACTTTC. Protein sequence: CSAKDSSGANVLTF.

This clonotype was seen ten or more times. J is TRBJ2-2 and V is TRBV9; 16 bases agree with TRBD2. Germline V gives CDR1 SGDLS, CDR2 YYNGEE. V trimming: 1 base; J trimming: 0 bases; junction bases outside the gene matches: 6. There are 20 residues in the CDR3. In DNA form, the CDR3 reads TGTGCCAGCAGCGTATCCGGGGGGACTAGCGGGAGGGCGAACACCGGGGAGCTGTTTTTT. It specifies CASSVSGGTSGRANTGELFF.

The chain carries TRBV14 and TRBJ2-1, with 7 bases matching TRBD1. This CDR3 comprises 20 residues. Germline V gives CDR1 SGHDN, CDR2 FVKESK. V shed 2 bases, J shed 10 bases, and the junction held 26 bases outside the gene matches. The CDR3 region is CASSQWLTIQTDRVAAEQFF. CDR3 in DNA: TGTGCCAGCAGCCAATGGTTAACGATCCAAACCGACAGGGTCGCGGCAGAGCAGTTCTTC.

On this clonotype itself: This may be a read error, as it is one base from a much larger clone. The V call is TRBV7-9, the J call TRBJ2-7; 10 bases align to TRBD2. CDR3 length: 15 amino acids. CDR1 is SEHNR and CDR2 is FQNEAQ in the germline V gene (reference sequence). CDR3 bases: TGTGCCGGCAGCTCCCTAGCGGGAGTCGGTTACGAGCAGTACTTC. It codes for CAGSSLAGVGYEQYF.

The V call is TRBV20-1, the J call TRBJ1-2, with 7 bases aligning to TRBD1. With V trimmed by 2 bases and J by 6 bases, 6 bases remained unmatched. In germline, CDR1 is DFQATT, CDR2 SNEGSKA (reference sequence). The CDR3 covers 13 residues. The CDR3 nucleotides are TGCAGTGCTAGACCTCAGGGGGTAAATGGCTACACCTTC. Amino acids: CSARPQGVNGYTF.

A word on this clonotype: The conserved phenylalanine or tryptophan normally closing the CDR3 is absent here, so this likely arose from a read error. The chain links TRBV10-3 to TRBJ1-6, with D possibly TRBD1 on 5 matching bases. The CDR3 extends over 14 amino acids. CDR1 ENHRY and CDR2 SYGVKD come from the germline V gene. Trimming removed 6 bases from V and 5 bases from J, with 11 bases in between. This CDR3 is CAIRTEDDNSPLHV. CDR3 nucleotide sequence: TGTGCCATCAGGACAGAGGACGATAATTCACCCCTCCACGTT.